A single sample is the source of the 2 T cell receptor beta chains below, sequenced in a study of cytomegalovirus exposure and HLA in healthy donors. The method was immunoSEQ multiplex PCR; TCRdb's version includes in-frame clones alone and lacks a portion of them. The table includes 120,000 or so clones, 85% to 90% detected once. Material: PBMCs. The receptors stem from a woman under 30 in good health and CMV-seronegative.

The chain has TRBV19 and TRBJ2-2; 7 nucleotides match TRBD1. Germline V lookup: CDR1 LNHDA, CDR2 SQIVND (reference sequence). CDR3 size: 14 residues. After removal of 9 bases from V and 5 bases from J, the junction contained 9 bases not matched to a gene. The CDR3 protein is CASRPDRVTGELFF. The CDR3 region has the DNA TGTGCCAGCAGACCCGACAGGGTGACCGGGGAGCTGTTTTTT.

The V gene is TRBV5-1, the J gene TRBJ1-2; 12 bases align to TRBD1. Germline CDR1 is SGHRS and CDR2 is YFSETQ. This CDR3 spans 17 amino acids. The trim removed 1 base at V and 8 bases at J, leaving 12 bases unmatched. CDR3 protein: CASSLKGQGAGMVGYTF. The CDR3 bases are TGCGCCAGCAGCTTGAAGGGACAGGGGGCCGGTATGGTCGGCTACACCTTC.